One sample yielded the 22 T cell receptor beta chains listed below, sequenced in a study of cytomegalovirus exposure and HLA in healthy donors. The PCR made use of 60 Vbeta and 13 Jbeta primers. Repertoires were generated with immunoSEQ multiplex PCR, while TCRdb's copy carries only in-frame clones and drops some. The sample gives around 110,000 clones, around 81% of which show up once; around 4% is in the top ten. The sequenced sample consisted of PBMCs. Receptor source: a woman younger than 45 in good health and CMV-seronegative.

This clone was counted only a few times. CDR3 amino acids: CASSSQGVGYGYTF. The CDR3 nucleotides are TGTGCCAGCAGCTCGCAGGGGGTAGGGTATGGCTACACCTTC. This chain connects TRBV7-9 to TRBJ1-2; the match to TRBD1 covers 7 bases. The CDR3 sequence is 14 residues long. J gave up 5 bases and V 4 bases, and 7 bases lay outside the gene matches. Germline CDR1 SEHNR, CDR2 FQNEAQ (reference sequence).

The rearrangement joins TRBV30 to TRBJ2-5; TRBD2 matches 12 bases. The CDR3 spans 14 residues. Trimming at V came to 0 bases and at J to 5 bases, leaving 1 base not matched to a gene. The germline V gene has CDR1 GTSNPN and CDR2 SVGIG (reference sequence). This CDR3 is CAWSVLAGGETQYF. The CDR3 region has the DNA TGTGCCTGGAGTGTGCTAGCGGGAGGGGAGACCCAGTACTTC.

In this sample, this clone turned up a few times. The chain is built from TRBV6-5 and TRBJ2-7; D unclear. V lost 0 bases and J 0 bases, leaving 6 bases between the germline ends. This CDR3 has 14 residues. Germline V gene sequence: CDR1 MNHEY, CDR2 SVGAGI. CDR3 in DNA: TGTGCCAGCAGTTACTCCAGTTCCTCCTACGAGCAGTACTTC. The encoded protein is CASSYSSSSYEQYF.

The chain couples TRBV29-1 to TRBJ2-7, with 10 positions matching TRBD1. The V gene end was trimmed by 6 bases and the J gene end by 2 bases; junction bases not matched to a gene: 7. This CDR3 region has 14 residues. CDR1 is SQVTM and CDR2 is ANQGSEA in the germline V gene. This CDR3 reads CSVTSDRGTYEQYF. The CDR3 DNA reads TGCAGCGTGACCTCGGACAGGGGGACCTACGAGCAGTACTTC.

The gene calls are TRBV5-5 and TRBJ2-7, with TRBD1 identical over 7 bases. V dropped 4 bases and J dropped 2; count of bases not matched to a gene: 6. The CDR3 has 14 amino acids. Germline CDR1 and CDR2: SGHKS and YYEKEE (reference sequence). The CDR3 DNA is TGTGCCAGCAGCCGATGGGACAGCACCTACGAGCAGTACTTC. Its translation: CASSRWDSTYEQYF.

The V and J genes are TRBV15 and TRBJ2-5, with 9 bases aligning to TRBD2. The V gene end was trimmed by 1 base and the J gene end by 5 bases; junction bases not matched to a gene: 8. CDR3 length: 16 amino acids. From germline, CDR1 is LNHNV and CDR2 YYDKDF (reference sequence). CDR3 sequence (DNA): TGTGCCACCAGCAGAGGGGCTAGCGGGATATTGGAGACCCAGTACTTC. It is translated as CATSRGASGILETQYF.

V is TRBV28 and J is TRBJ2-1; D may be TRBD2 (5 bases). Trimming left V 7 bases short and J 6 bases short, with 22 bases between. In germline, CDR1 is MDHEN, CDR2 SYDVKM. The CDR3 totals 16 residues. The DNA of the CDR3 is TGTGCCAGCACCGACCGAAGGACGGGGTCCAGCAATGAGCAGTTCTTC. Residues: CASTDRRTGSSNEQFF.

This chain uses TRBV14 with TRBJ2-4, with TRBD2 matching 9 bases. The CDR3 runs to 16 residues. Germline-derived CDR1 and CDR2 are SGHDN and FVKESK. V trimming: 4 bases; J trimming: 1 base; junction bases outside the gene matches: 5. CDR3 sequence (DNA): TGTGCCAGCAGCCCAGCTAGCGGGATGGCCAAAAACATTCAGTACTTC. Translation: CASSPASGMAKNIQYF.

This clone was picked up a small number of times. The chain employs TRBV5-1 and TRBJ2-7; D ambiguous. Trimming stripped 4 bases from V and 3 bases from J, with 8 bases between. CDR3 size: 12 residues. Germline V lookup: CDR1 SGHRS, CDR2 YFSETQ. The CDR3, as DNA: TGCGCCAGCAGCCCGCCAGACTACGAGCAGTACTTC. This translates into CASSPPDYEQYF.

The rearrangement joins TRBV2 to TRBJ1-6; no clear D. Germline lookup yields CDR1 SNHLY and CDR2 FYNNEI. The CDR3 has 13 amino acids. V lost 8 bases and J 9 bases, leaving 14 bases between the germline ends. This CDR3 is CASLPGGSSPLHF. The CDR3 DNA reads as TGTGCCAGCTTACCAGGAGGGAGTTCACCCCTCCACTTT.

The chain is built from TRBV5-1 and TRBJ1-5; no firm D call. The CDR3 runs 15 residues. Per the germline V gene, CDR1 is SGHRS and CDR2 is YFSETQ. Trimming took off 2 bases at V and 3 bases at J, with 12 bases between the two ends. The CDR3 is CASSFEGSSNQPQHF. In DNA, the CDR3 is TGCGCCAGCAGCTTTGAGGGATCATCCAATCAGCCCCAGCATTTT.

Worth noting for this clone: Additional DNA sequences in this sample encode the identical CDR3. The chain combines TRBV11-2 with TRBJ2-1, with 12 bases identical to TRBD2. J was trimmed by 7 bases and V by 5 bases; bases with no gene match: 6. Germline assignment: CDR1 SGHAT and CDR2 FQNNGV. CDR3 length: 15 amino acids. The DNA for the CDR3 is TGTGCCAGCAGCCGAGGGACTAGCGGGCGAAATGAGCAGTTCTTC. This translates into CASSRGTSGRNEQFF.

This clone came up a few times. This rearrangement joins TRBV18 to TRBJ2-5; D ambiguous. V lost 2 bases to trimming and J lost 5 bases, with 9 bases between them. The germline gives CDR1 KGHSH, CDR2 LQKENI. The CDR3 is 13 residues long. In DNA, the CDR3 is TGTGCCAGCTCACCAAGCACCCCGGAGACCCAGTACTTC. Residues: CASSPSTPETQYF.

This clone occurred once. J is TRBJ2-7 and V is TRBV10-3; 10 bases fit TRBD2. Germline CDR1 reads ENHRY; CDR2 reads SYGVKD. V was clipped by 2 bases and J by 4 bases; unmatched bases: 8. This CDR3 is 16 amino acids long. Here the CDR3 DNA reads TGTGCCATCAGTGAGAGGCTAGCGGGAGAACAATACGAGCAGTACTTC. Its translation: CAISERLAGEQYEQYF.

In this sample, this clone turned up once. J is TRBJ1-1 and V is TRBV7-9; D may be TRBD1 (5 bases). Deletions cut 1 base from V and 1 base from J, with 10 bases between. The CDR3 contains 15 residues. Germline V gene sequence: CDR1 SEHNR, CDR2 FQNEAQ (reference sequence). CDR3 nucleotides: TGTGCCAGCAGCTTAGAGGGGATTGGGAACACTGAAGCTTTCTTT. Amino acids: CASSLEGIGNTEAFF.

This rearrangement joins TRBV28 to TRBJ2-2; the D is unclear. Germline V gene data show CDR1 as MDHEN and CDR2 as SYDVKM. Trimming removed 8 bases from V and 5 bases from J, with 9 bases in between. There are 12 residues in the CDR3. In nucleotides, the CDR3 is TGTGCCAGCTCTACCGATACCGGGGAGCTGTTTTTT. Translation: CASSTDTGELFF.

This chain links TRBV9 with TRBJ2-3; 10 nucleotides line up with TRBD2. The CDR3 contains 15 residues. Germline V gene lookup returns CDR1 SGDLS and CDR2 YYNGEE. The trim removed 2 bases at V and 3 bases at J, leaving 3 bases unmatched. The CDR3 is CASSVSSGRTDTQYF. The CDR3 nucleotides are TGTGCCAGCAGCGTGTCTAGCGGGAGAACAGATACGCAGTATTTT.

The rearrangement links TRBV10-2 to TRBJ2-1; 11 bases map to TRBD1. The CDR3 has 17 residues. With V trimmed by 3 bases and J by 5 bases, 9 bases remained unmatched. Germline V lookup: CDR1 WSHSY, CDR2 SAAADI. CDR3 residues: CASSERTGTGGNNEQFF. The CDR3, as DNA: TGCGCCAGCAGTGAACGCACCGGGACAGGGGGGAACAATGAGCAGTTCTTC.

The chain couples TRBV7-9 to TRBJ1-1, with D possibly being TRBD1 (6 bases). Germline CDR1 SEHNR, CDR2 FQNEAQ (reference sequence). V dropped 4 bases and J dropped 9 bases, with 21 bases sitting between them. CDR3 length equals 15 residues. CDR3 protein: CASSSESPGTYQAFF. CDR3 bases: TGTGCCAGCAGCTCTGAATCCCCTGGGACATATCAAGCTTTCTTT.

The chain links TRBV9 to TRBJ2-1; D not certain. The CDR3 is made up of 16 amino acids. V shed 0 bases and J shed 2 bases, with 12 bases lying between them. Germline CDR1 SGDLS, CDR2 YYNGEE. CDR3 sequence reads: CASSVGEVLTYNEQFF. The CDR3 region has the DNA TGTGCCAGCAGCGTAGGAGAGGTCCTGACCTACAATGAGCAGTTCTTC.

The chain combines TRBV19 with TRBJ2-7, with D tentatively TRBD2 (6 bases). This CDR3 spans 15 amino acids. CDR1 is LNHDA and CDR2 is SQIVND in the germline V gene (reference sequence). The V gene lost 4 bases and the J gene lost 2 bases, with 15 bases spanning the gap. CDR3 in DNA: TGTGCCAGTAGTAAACCTCGGGACTCCGCCTACGAGCAGTACTTC. It encodes CASSKPRDSAYEQYF.

The chain combines TRBV7-9 with TRBJ2-7; 7 bases align to TRBD1. Trimming removed 5 bases from V and 0 bases from J; junction bases left unmatched: 10. Germline CDR1 is SEHNR and CDR2 is FQNEAQ (reference sequence). CDR3 length: 16 amino acids. CDR3 coding DNA: TGTGCCAGCAGCCCGTTAGGGGGCCAACCCTCCTACGAGCAGTACTTC. Its translation: CASSPLGGQPSYEQYF.